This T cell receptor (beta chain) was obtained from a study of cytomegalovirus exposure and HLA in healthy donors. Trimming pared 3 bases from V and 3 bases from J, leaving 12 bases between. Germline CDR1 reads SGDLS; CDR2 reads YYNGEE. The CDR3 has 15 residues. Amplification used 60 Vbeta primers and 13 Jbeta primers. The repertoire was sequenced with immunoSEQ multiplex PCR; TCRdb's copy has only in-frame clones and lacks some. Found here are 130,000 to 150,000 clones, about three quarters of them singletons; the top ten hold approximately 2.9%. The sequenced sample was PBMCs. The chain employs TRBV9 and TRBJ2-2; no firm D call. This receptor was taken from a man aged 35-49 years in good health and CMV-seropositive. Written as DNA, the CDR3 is TGTGCCAGCAGCGCCAACGTTGTAGACACCGGGGAGCTGTTTTTT. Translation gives CASSANVVDTGELFF.